The 26 T cell receptor beta chains below were found in one sample sequenced in a study of blood T cells in healthy people across ages. A second PCR of about 7 to 12 cycles used a sample-barcoded 5' primer and a J-beta primer mix. TCRdb redid the calling of the 5' RACE reads with MiXCR, one entry per CDR3 protein. The sample records fewer than 1.5 million distinct CDR3 sequences, about 43% being singletons. Material: blood. The receptors stem from a woman aged 18 to 35 in good health.

The chain couples TRBV7-2 to TRBJ1-2; 7 bases map to TRBD1. CDR1 is SGHTA and CDR2 is FQGNSA in the germline V gene. The V segment lost 4 bases and the J segment 4 bases; nucleotides outside the gene matches: 6. This CDR3 is built from 14 residues. CDR3 in amino acids: CASSSPRGRYGYTF. In nucleotides, the CDR3 is TGTGCCAGCAGCTCCCCTAGGGGGCGCTATGGCTACACCTTC.

A remark on this clonotype: Sequence at one end of the junction differs from germline and may be a read error. This chain uses TRBV13 with TRBJ2-7; possible D gene TRBD1, 5 bases. Per germline, CDR1 PRHDT and CDR2 FYEKMQ (reference sequence). This CDR3 region has 15 residues. As DNA, the CDR3 is TGTGCCAGCAGCCCTGGGTGGGGCAGTACCTACGAGCAGTGCTTC. Translated, it gives CASSPGWGSTYEQCF.

Only a few counts were recorded for this clonotype. CDR3 DNA: TGTGCCAGCAGCCAAGGGAGGCTAGCGGGGGTGCAGTTCTTC. Protein product: CASSQGRLAGVQFF. This sequence joins TRBV3-1 and TRBJ2-1; TRBD2 agrees at 10 bases. This CDR3 has 14 residues. V lost 1 base, J lost 12 bases, and 6 bases stayed unmatched. In germline, CDR1 is LGHDT, CDR2 YNNKEL (reference sequence).

The gene calls are TRBV5-1 and TRBJ1-1; 7 bases are a match to TRBD1. The CDR3 has 16 amino acids. V lost 4 bases and J lost 1; bases outside the gene matches: 10. Per the germline V gene, CDR1 is SGHRS and CDR2 is YFSETQ. The CDR3 protein is CASSRQGQWRNTEAFF. The CDR3 DNA is TGCGCCAGCAGCCGACAGGGACAATGGAGGAACACTGAAGCTTTCTTT. The whole variable domain, remainder taken from reference TRBV5-1 and TRBJ1-1, is KAGVTQTPRYLIKTRGQQVTLSCSPISGHRSVSWYQQTPGQGLQFLFEYFSETQRNKGNFPGRFSGRQFSNSRSEMNVSTLELGDSALYLCASSRQGQWRNTEAFFGQGTRLTVV.

The CDR3 nucleotides read TGTGCCACCAGCCCCCCCTTCAGGACAGGGTCCTCTGGAAACACCATATATTTT. This translates into CATSPPFRTGSSGNTIYF. The chain combines TRBV15 with TRBJ1-3; 8 positions match TRBD1. Per germline, CDR1 LNHNV and CDR2 YYDKDF (reference sequence). V shed 5 bases and J 0 bases; nucleotides not matched to a gene: 12. The CDR3 totals 18 residues.

J is TRBJ2-4 and V is TRBV6-6, with 7 positions matching TRBD2. The trim removed 6 bases at V and 8 bases at J, leaving 7 bases unmatched. Germline V gene lookup returns CDR1 MNHNY and CDR2 SVGAGI (reference sequence). The CDR3 covers 13 residues. CDR3 nucleotides: TGTGCCAGCAGGCCGACTAGCAGAGACATTCAGTACTTC. This codes for CASRPTSRDIQYF.

The V call is TRBV27, the J call TRBJ2-2, with D possibly being TRBD1 (5 bases). Germline V lookup: CDR1 MNHEY, CDR2 SMNVEV (reference sequence). V was shortened by 3 bases and J by 2 bases, with 7 bases between the two germline ends. CDR3 length: 14 amino acids. The CDR3 loop reads CASSLTVNTGELFF. The CDR3 DNA reads as TGTGCCAGCAGTTTGACAGTAAACACCGGGGAGCTGTTTTTT.

V usage is TRBV7-6 and J usage is TRBJ2-3; D is ambiguous. The CDR3 spans 15 residues. CDR1 SGHVS and CDR2 FNYEAQ come from the germline V gene. V lost 1 base and J 4 bases, leaving 12 bases between the germline ends. CDR3 protein: CASSLEDSLADTQYF. For the CDR3, the DNA is TGTGCCAGCAGCTTAGAGGATTCTCTGGCAGATACGCAGTATTTT. Full variable domain (missing parts from reference TRBV7-6 and TRBJ2-3): GAGVSQSPRYKVTKRGQDVALRCDPISGHVSLYWYRQALGQGPEFLTYFNYEAQQDKSGLPNDRFSAERPEGSISTLTIQRTEQRDSAMYRCASSLEDSLADTQYFGPGTRLTVL.

The CDR3 spells CSALLGTNYGYTF. CDR3 sequence (DNA): TGCAGTGCCCTCTTAGGTACCAACTATGGCTACACCTTC. The chain combines TRBV20-1 with TRBJ1-2; D is unclear. Trimming cost V 6 bases and J 2 bases, with 13 bases left between them. This CDR3 region has 13 residues. The germline V gene encodes CDR1 DFQATT and CDR2 SNEGSKA (reference sequence).

Only a few counts were recorded for this clonotype. V is TRBV5-1 and J is TRBJ2-3, with 15 bases fitting TRBD2. V gave up 4 bases and J gave up 6 bases; unmatched junction bases: 9. CDR3 length: 17 amino acids. Germline V CDR1 and CDR2: SGHRS, YFSETQ. CDR3: CASSRTSGGAETDTQYF. DNA for the CDR3: TGCGCCAGCAGCCGGACTAGCGGGGGGGCAGAGACGGATACGCAGTATTTT. Variable domain in full (rest from reference TRBV5-1 and TRBJ2-3): KAGVTQTPRYLIKTRGQQVTLSCSPISGHRSVSWYQQTPGQGLQFLFEYFSETQRNKGNFPGRFSGRQFSNSRSEMNVSTLELGDSALYLCASSRTSGGAETDTQYFGPGTRLTVL.

V is TRBV9 and J is TRBJ2-3; a weak D match, TRBD1 (5 bases). The germline CDR1 and CDR2 sequences are SGDLS and YYNGEE. This CDR3 contains 13 residues. V was trimmed by 0 bases and J by 8 bases, leaving 10 bases between them. CDR3 protein: CASSVEGVVTQYF. The CDR3 nucleotides read TGTGCCAGCAGCGTAGAAGGGGTAGTTACGCAGTATTTT.

Notes on this clonotype: A read error is possible here, since a much larger clone lies one base away. The rearrangement joins TRBV5-1 to TRBJ2-1; D uncertain. Per germline, CDR1 SGHRS and CDR2 YFSETQ. Trimming cost V 4 bases and J 9 bases, with 20 bases left between them. This CDR3 has 15 amino acids. CDR3 nucleotides: TGCGCCAGCAGCGCCGACACAGCCGCCATCAGTGAGCAGTTCTTC. Residues: CASSADTAAISEQFF.

The V and J genes are TRBV6-1 and TRBJ1-1; D gene uncertain. Germline CDR1 is MNHNS and CDR2 is SASEGT. Trimming took 0 bases from V and 2 from J, leaving 10 bases between them. CDR3 size: 15 residues. The chain's CDR3 is CASSEARSYNTEAFF. CDR3 sequence (DNA): TGTGCCAGCAGTGAAGCGCGGTCATATAACACTGAAGCTTTCTTT.

The DNA for the CDR3 is TGTGCCAGCAGCCATACTACAGGGTCAGTAGTCTACGAGCAGTACTTC. As protein: CASSHTTGSVVYEQYF. This chain links TRBV7-9 with TRBJ2-7; possibly TRBD1 for D (6 bases). CDR1 is SEHNR and CDR2 is FQNEAQ in the germline V gene (reference sequence). Trimming removed 5 bases at V and 3 bases at J, with 20 bases between. The CDR3 has 16 amino acids.

This chain joins TRBV2 and TRBJ2-3, with 9 bases fitting TRBD2. Germline V gives CDR1 SNHLY, CDR2 FYNNEI. The CDR3 covers 14 residues. V dropped 8 bases and J dropped 6; count of bases not matched to a gene: 9. The CDR3 reads CASQTGTSLDTQYF. The CDR3 nucleotides are TGTGCCAGCCAAACCGGGACTAGCCTTGATACGCAGTATTTT.

The chain recombines TRBV28 with TRBJ2-3; D tentatively fits TRBD1 or TRBD2 (5 bases each). The CDR3 totals 12 residues. Germline CDR1 reads MDHEN; CDR2 reads SYDVKM. Trimming left V 8 bases short and J 5 bases short, with 11 bases between. The chain's CDR3 is CASLTGRDTQYF. The CDR3 nucleotides read TGTGCCAGCCTCACGGGGCGAGATACGCAGTATTTT.

This clonotype showed up just a few times. DNA for the CDR3: TGTGCCATCTCAACGGGACTAGCGAATCAAATTACCTACGAGCAGTACTTC. It yields the protein CAISTGLANQITYEQYF. The chain carries TRBV28 and TRBJ2-7; 10 bases are shared with TRBD2. V gave up 10 bases and J gave up 2 bases; unmatched junction bases: 17. This CDR3 is 17 amino acids long. Germline V gene data show CDR1 as MDHEN and CDR2 as SYDVKM. The entire variable domain, with the rest obtained from reference TRBV28 and TRBJ2-7, is as follows: DVKVTQSSRYLVKRTGEKVFLECVQDMDHENMFWYRQDPGLGLRLIYFSYDVKMKEKGDIPEGYSVSREKKERFSLILESASTNQTSMYLCAISTGLANQITYEQYFGPGTRLTVT.

The chain combines TRBV30 with TRBJ2-5; the D is unclear. This CDR3 region has 12 residues. Germline CDR1 reads GTSNPN; CDR2 reads SVGIG (reference sequence). V was clipped by 5 bases and J by 4 bases, with 11 bases between them. CDR3 nucleotide sequence: TGTGCCTGGGCCTACTTTGGAGAGACCCAGTACTTC. It specifies CAWAYFGETQYF.

As concerns this clonotype: With a much larger clone just one base away, this may be a read error. The chain employs TRBV29-1 and TRBJ1-2; D is ambiguous. CDR1 is SQVTM, CDR2 ANQGSEA, per germline. This CDR3 has 13 residues. The CDR3 nucleotides are TGCAGCGTTGTTGGCGGGGTTGGCTATGGCTACATCTTC. Its translation is CSVVGGVGYGYIF.

This clonotype was counted between two and nine times. This sequence joins TRBV29-1 and TRBJ2-3, with TRBD1 identical over 11 bases. The trim removed 8 bases at V and 0 bases at J, leaving 7 bases unmatched. CDR1 and CDR2 from the germline V gene are SQVTM and ANQGSEA. This CDR3 spans 15 amino acids. Here the CDR3 reads CSLRGTGGSTDTQYF. The CDR3 nucleotides are TGCAGCCTACGTGGGACAGGGGGTAGCACAGATACGCAGTATTTT.

This clonotype was seen a handful of times. The CDR3 nucleotides read TGTGCCAGCAGTCCCCGGGTGACAGCCTACGAGCAGTACTTC. As protein: CASSPRVTAYEQYF. The rearrangement uses TRBV12-3 or TRBV12-4 and TRBJ2-7, with D possibly matching TRBD1 (5 bases). Deletions cut 5 bases from V and 2 bases from J, with 13 bases between. The CDR3 length is 14 residues.

V gene TRBV5-5 combines with J gene TRBJ1-2; no reliable D call. The CDR3 runs to 15 residues. The V gene lost 0 bases and the J gene lost 2 bases, with 11 bases spanning the gap. Germline lookup yields CDR1 SGHKS and CDR2 YYEKEE (reference sequence). CDR3 in amino acids: CASSLATGKNYGYTF. The DNA for the CDR3 is TGTGCCAGCAGCTTGGCCACGGGAAAGAACTATGGCTACACCTTC.

A word on this clonotype: This sequence may be a read error, since a much larger clone differs from it by one base. The chain combines TRBV3-1 with TRBJ2-5; maybe TRBD2 (5 bases). Germline V CDR1 and CDR2: LGHDT, YNNKEL (reference sequence). The CDR3 runs 11 residues. V dropped 1 base and J dropped 11 bases, with 8 bases sitting between them. The CDR3 reads CASSQAWEQYF. CDR3 DNA sequence: TGTGCCAGCAGCCAAGCCTGGGAGCAGTACTTC.

This sequence joins TRBV4-1 and TRBJ2-3; TRBD2 matches 7 bases. Germline V gene data show CDR1 as MGHRA and CDR2 as YSYEKL. The length of the CDR3 is 16 residues. The V gene end was trimmed by 0 bases and the J gene end by 0 bases; junction bases not matched to a gene: 3. CDR3 amino acids: CASSQDGRPSTDTQYF. The DNA for the CDR3 is TGCGCCAGCAGCCAAGACGGGAGGCCCAGCACAGATACGCAGTATTTT.

The chain employs TRBV28 and TRBJ2-1; 7 nucleotides match TRBD1. The J call is uncertain, as TRBJ2-7 better fits the DNA end. The V gene's germline CDR1 is MDHEN and CDR2 SYDVKM. CDR3 length equals 14 residues. The DNA for the CDR3 is TGTGCCAGCCGGCAGGGACAGAGTAACAATGAGCAGTACTTC. It encodes CASRQGQSNNEQYF.

V usage is TRBV7-2 and J usage is TRBJ1-4; 7 nucleotides agree with TRBD1. The V segment lost 4 bases and the J segment 0 bases; nucleotides outside the gene matches: 5. This CDR3 is built from 16 residues. Looked up from germline, CDR1 is SGHTA and CDR2 is FQGNSA. Here the CDR3 reads CASSSGTVATNEKLFF. The CDR3 region has the DNA TGTGCCAGCAGCTCAGGGACAGTTGCAACTAATGAAAAACTGTTTTTT.